Here is one T cell receptor (beta chain) with its context. Its antigen remains unknown. Germline values: CDR1 MNHEY, CDR2 SVGAGI. This CDR3 is built from 12 residues. Clones were read by immunoSEQ multiplex PCR, and TCRdb kept only the in-frame ones, dropping some. The profile shows roughly 150,000 clones, roughly nine tenths of them singletons. This entry belongs to a study of T cell responses to AZD1222 COVID-19 vaccine. Study-level results: Clonal diversity was possibly underestimated, and white British individuals and females predominated among donors. Baseline seropositivity characterized only a handful of AZD1222 recipients. Close to half of all spike-specific TCRs reportedly target regions of the variants that are unmutated.

Source: peripheral blood, taken 28 days after the second AZD1222 dose. The chain recombines TRBV6-5 with TRBJ2-7; TRBD1 is a possible D gene (5 bases). The receptor was isolated from an adult who received the AZD1222 COVID-19 vaccine. This chain's CDR3 is CAYTGVSYEQYF. The CDR3 bases are TGTGCATATACAGGTGTCTCCTACGAGCAGTACTTC.